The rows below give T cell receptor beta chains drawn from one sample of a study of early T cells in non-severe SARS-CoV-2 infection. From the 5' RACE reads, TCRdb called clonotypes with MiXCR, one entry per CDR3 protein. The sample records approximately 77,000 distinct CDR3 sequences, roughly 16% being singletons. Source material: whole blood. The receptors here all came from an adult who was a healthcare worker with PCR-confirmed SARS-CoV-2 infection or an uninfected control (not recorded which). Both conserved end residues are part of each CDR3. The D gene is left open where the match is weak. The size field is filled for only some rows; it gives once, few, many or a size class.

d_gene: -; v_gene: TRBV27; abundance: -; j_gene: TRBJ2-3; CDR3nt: TGTGCCAGCAGTCCCCAGGGGGGGGAAGATACGCAGTATTTT; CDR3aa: CASSPQGGEDTQYF
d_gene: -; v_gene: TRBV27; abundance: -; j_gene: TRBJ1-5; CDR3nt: TGTGCCAGCAGTTTGGAGAGGGGGTATCAGCCCCAGCATTTT; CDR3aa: CASSLERGYQPQHF
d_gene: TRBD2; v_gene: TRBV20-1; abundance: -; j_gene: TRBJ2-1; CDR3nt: TGCAGTGCTAGAGATGGGAGCGGGGGAACCTCCTACAATGAGCAGTTCTTC; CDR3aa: CSARDGSGGTSYNEQFF
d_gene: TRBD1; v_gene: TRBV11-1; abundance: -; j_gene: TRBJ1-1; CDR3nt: TGTGCCAGCAGCAGTAACCGACAGGGATACACTGAAGCTTTCTTT; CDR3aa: CASSSNRQGYTEAFF
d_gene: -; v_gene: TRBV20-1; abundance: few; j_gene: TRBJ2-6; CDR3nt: TGCAGTGCTTGGGACCCACCGCCCGGGGCCAACGTCCTGACTTTC; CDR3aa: CSAWDPPPGANVLTF
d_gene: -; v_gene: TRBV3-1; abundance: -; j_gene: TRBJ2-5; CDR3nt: TGTGCCAGCAGCCAAGACGAGGGACTTCAAGAGACCCAGTACTTC; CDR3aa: CASSQDEGLQETQYF
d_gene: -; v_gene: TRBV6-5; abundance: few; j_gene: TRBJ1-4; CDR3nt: TGTGCCAGCAGCCCCGGGGACCTCGAGGAAAAACTGTTTTTT; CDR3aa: CASSPGDLEEKLFF
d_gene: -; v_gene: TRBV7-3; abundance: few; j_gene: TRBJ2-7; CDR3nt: TGTGCCCCGTGGGGGGACTACGAGCAGTACTTC; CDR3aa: CAPWGDYEQYF
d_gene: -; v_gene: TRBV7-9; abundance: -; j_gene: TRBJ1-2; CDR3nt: TGTGCCAGCAGCTTAAGTTCGAACCTAACCATCTATGGCTACACCTTC; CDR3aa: CASSLSSNLTIYGYTF
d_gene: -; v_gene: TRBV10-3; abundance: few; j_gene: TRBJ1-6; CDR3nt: TGTGCCATCAGCGATCCTAAACCCATAGGGAACGTCGATAATTCACCCCTCCACTTT; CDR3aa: CAISDPKPIGNVDNSPLHF
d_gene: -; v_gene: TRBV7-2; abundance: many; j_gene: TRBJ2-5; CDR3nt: TGTGCCAGCAGCTTATTCGGGACGGAGACCCAGTACTTC; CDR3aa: CASSLFGTETQYF